Below are 8 T cell receptor beta chains sequenced from a single sample in a study of T cells in Graves' hyperthyroidism and ophthalmopathy. TCR beta CDR3 regions were amplified from RNA. Carried out on the TCR CDR3, a first-round RT-PCR used the HTBI primer set. Each CDR3 protein gets one entry after TCRdb re-called the multiplex PCR reads with MiXCR. This sample has hundreds of thousands of distinct CDR3 sequences; 16% occur once, and the top ten carry under 3.5%. The sample comprised blood. These receptors all stem from a woman in her forties with Graves' ophthalmopathy.

V and J are TRBV5-6 and TRBJ1-1; weak D call: TRBD1 (6 bases). Germline V CDR1 and CDR2: SGHDT, YYEEEE. The V end lost 0 bases, the J end lost 10 bases, and 16 bases lay between the germline ends. This CDR3 comprises 14 residues. CDR3 amino acids: CASSLGTVSMGAFF. The CDR3 nucleotides read TGTGCCAGCAGCTTGGGGACAGTCAGTATGGGAGCTTTCTTT.

The genes are TRBV20-1 and TRBJ1-3; D gene unclear. The ends were cut back, 3 bases at V and 2 bases at J, with 2 bases in the middle. Germline V CDR1 and CDR2: DFQATT, SNEGSKA (reference sequence). The CDR3 covers 11 residues. In DNA form, the CDR3 reads TGCAGTGCTAGTGCTGGAAACACCATATATTTT. As protein: CSASAGNTIYF.

Ten or more counts support this clonotype. The V and J genes are TRBV11-2 and TRBJ2-7, with TRBD1 matching over 7 bases. Trimming took 1 base from V and 1 from J; bases not matched to a gene: 4. This CDR3 is 15 amino acids long. Germline V CDR1 and CDR2: SGHAT, FQNNGV. CDR3 region: CASSLAHRGSYEQYF. For the CDR3, the DNA is TGTGCCAGCAGCTTAGCCCACAGGGGTTCCTACGAGCAGTACTTC.

This clonotype has only a few counts. The V and J genes are TRBV19 and TRBJ2-1; TRBD2 might be the D (6 bases). The V and J ends lost 2 bases and 0 bases respectively, with 14 bases between them. Per the germline V gene, CDR1 is LNHDA and CDR2 is SQIVND (reference sequence). The CDR3 spans 17 residues. The CDR3 DNA follows: TGTGCCAGTAGTATAAGTGCGGGGTACGGCTCCTACAATGAGCAGTTCTTC. Its translation: CASSISAGYGSYNEQFF.

This chain connects TRBV15 to TRBJ1-5; D unresolved. The V gene lost 5 bases and the J gene lost 0 bases, with 8 bases spanning the gap. The germline V gene encodes CDR1 LNHNV and CDR2 YYDKDF (reference sequence). The CDR3 sequence is 14 residues long. DNA for the CDR3: TGTGCCACCAGCCCCTTTTATAGCAATCAGCCCCAGCATTTT. This sequence encodes CATSPFYSNQPQHF.

This chain connects TRBV9 to TRBJ1-6; D is perhaps TRBD1 (6 bases). Germline V gene lookup returns CDR1 SGDLS and CDR2 YYNGEE. Trimming cost V 0 bases and J 10 bases, with 14 bases left between them. The CDR3 is 15 amino acids. CDR3 amino acids: CASSVDGWGRSPLHF. The DNA of the CDR3 is TGTGCCAGCAGCGTAGACGGTTGGGGGCGCTCACCCCTCCACTTT.

Ten or more counts support this clonotype. This chain uses TRBV30 with TRBJ1-1, with unresolved D. With 6 bases removed from V and 1 base from J, the gap between germline ends came to 12 bases. CDR1 and CDR2 (germline): GTSNPN, SVGIG (reference sequence). CDR3 length: 13 residues. The DNA for the CDR3 is TGTGCCTGCCAACGGACGGAGAACACTGAAGCTTTCTTT. Encoded protein: CACQRTENTEAFF.

The chain is built from TRBV20-1 and TRBJ1-1, with D possibly matching TRBD1 (6 bases). CDR3 size: 11 residues. The V end was cut by 6 bases, the J end by 11 bases, with 16 bases between. Germline V gene data show CDR1 as DFQATT and CDR2 as SNEGSKA (reference sequence). As DNA, the CDR3 is TGCAGTGCCGACAGGAGTTCAGGGGCTTTCTTT. Protein product: CSADRSSGAFF.